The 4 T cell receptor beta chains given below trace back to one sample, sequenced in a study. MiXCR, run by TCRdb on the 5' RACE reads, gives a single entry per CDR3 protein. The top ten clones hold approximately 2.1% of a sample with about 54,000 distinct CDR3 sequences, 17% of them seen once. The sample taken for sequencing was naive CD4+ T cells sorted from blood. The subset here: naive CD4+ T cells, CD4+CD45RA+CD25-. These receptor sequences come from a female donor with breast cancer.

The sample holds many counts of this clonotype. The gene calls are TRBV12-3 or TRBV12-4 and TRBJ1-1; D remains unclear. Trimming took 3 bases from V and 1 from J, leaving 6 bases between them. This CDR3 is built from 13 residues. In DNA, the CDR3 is TGTGCCAGCAGTTTTGGTAGGAACACTGAAGCTTTCTTT. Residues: CASSFGRNTEAFF.

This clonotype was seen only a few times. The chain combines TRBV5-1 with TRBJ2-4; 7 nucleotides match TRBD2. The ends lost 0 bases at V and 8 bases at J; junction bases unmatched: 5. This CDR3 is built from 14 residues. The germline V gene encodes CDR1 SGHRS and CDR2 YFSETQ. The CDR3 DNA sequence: TGCGCCAGCAGCTTGGTGCCGGGAGGAGACATTCAGTACTTC. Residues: CASSLVPGGDIQYF.

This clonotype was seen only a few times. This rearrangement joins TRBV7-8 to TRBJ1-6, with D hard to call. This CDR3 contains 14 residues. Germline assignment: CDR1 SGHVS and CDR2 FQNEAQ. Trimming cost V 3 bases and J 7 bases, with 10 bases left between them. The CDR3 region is CASSLTHENSPLHF. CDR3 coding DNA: TGTGCCAGCAGCTTGACACATGAGAATTCACCCCTCCACTTT.

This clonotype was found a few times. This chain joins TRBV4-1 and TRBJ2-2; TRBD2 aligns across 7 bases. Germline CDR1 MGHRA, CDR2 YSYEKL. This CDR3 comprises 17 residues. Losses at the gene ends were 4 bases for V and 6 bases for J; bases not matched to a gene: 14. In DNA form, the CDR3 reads TGCGCCAGCAGCCGATTGTTACTGCGGGGGAGTGCCGGGGAGCTGTTTTTT. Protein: CASSRLLLRGSAGELFF.